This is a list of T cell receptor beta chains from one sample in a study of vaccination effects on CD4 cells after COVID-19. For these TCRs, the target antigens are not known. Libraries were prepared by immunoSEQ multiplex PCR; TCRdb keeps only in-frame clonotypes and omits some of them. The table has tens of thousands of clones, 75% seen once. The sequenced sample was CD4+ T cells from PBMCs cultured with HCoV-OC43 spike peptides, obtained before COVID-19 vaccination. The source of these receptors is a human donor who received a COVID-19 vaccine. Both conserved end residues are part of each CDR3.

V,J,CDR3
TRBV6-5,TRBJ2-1,CASSQKPQLGGEQFF
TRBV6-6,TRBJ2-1,CASSTRTGYNEQFF
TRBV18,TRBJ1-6,CASSQDRQNSPLHF
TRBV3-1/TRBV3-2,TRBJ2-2,CASSDHTGGRGNTGELFF
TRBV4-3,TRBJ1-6,CASSQAPWQGLYSPLHF
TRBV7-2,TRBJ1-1,CASSLVGFEAFF
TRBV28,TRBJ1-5,CATCRDRNQPQHF
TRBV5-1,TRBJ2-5,CASSPSGQGETQYF
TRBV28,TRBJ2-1,CASSSRDLREFF
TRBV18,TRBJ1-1,CASSLRTENTEAFF
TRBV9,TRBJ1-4,CASSLRGAGEKLFF
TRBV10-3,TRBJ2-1,CAISKRGGVRPEVFGNEQFF
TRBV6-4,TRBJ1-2,CASSPRTGAAIDGYTF
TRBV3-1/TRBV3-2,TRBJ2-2,CASSFGQGPTGELFF
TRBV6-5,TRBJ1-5,CASSYSLTSNQPQHF
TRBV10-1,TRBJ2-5,CASSRREQETQYF
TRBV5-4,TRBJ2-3,CASSDYRAADTQYF
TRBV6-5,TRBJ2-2,CASRRGGTNTGELFF
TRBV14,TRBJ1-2,CASSHSRNYGYTF
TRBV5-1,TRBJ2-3,CASSPGQGSDTQYF
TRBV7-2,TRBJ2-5,CASSLVADQETQYF
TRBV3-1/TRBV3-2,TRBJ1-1,CASSHGYGVNTEAFF